Listed below are T cell receptor beta chains from one sample, sequenced in a study. In TCRdb, the 5' RACE reads were re-called with MiXCR into one record per CDR3 protein. In the table there are some 32,000 distinct CDR3 sequences, over 20% of which are singletons. Sequencing used tumor-infiltrating Tregs sorted from the breast tumor. The receptors originated from a female donor with breast cancer. Both conserved end residues are part of each CDR3. The D gene is left open where the match is weak. Clone size is stated in some rows and not others, as once, few, many or a class when expanded.

TRBV5-1	medium-sized	NA	TRBJ2-7	CASSSGTVTYEQYF	TGCGCCAGCAGCAGCGGGACAGTTACCTACGAGCAGTACTTC
TRBV18	many	NA	TRBJ1-5	CASSPTGTSNQPQHF	TGTGCCAGCTCACCAACAGGGACCAGCAATCAGCCCCAGCATTTT
TRBV29-1	many	TRBD1	TRBJ1-5	CSVAQGNKNQPQHF	TGCAGCGTGGCACAGGGGAATAAGAATCAGCCCCAGCATTTT
TRBV20-1	many	NA	TRBJ1-1	CSARGEALNTEAFF	TGCAGTGCTAGGGGCGAGGCGTTGAACACTGAAGCTTTCTTT
TRBV6-5	NA	NA	TRBJ2-7	CASSYGVIGDSYEQYF	TGTGCCAGCAGTTACGGAGTGATCGGGGACTCCTACGAGCAGTACTTC
TRBV30	many	NA	TRBJ1-5	CAWSRDVYQPQHF	TGTGCCTGGAGCCGGGACGTTTACCAGCCCCAGCATTTT
TRBV20-1	many	TRBD1	TRBJ2-7	CSAFQPGQGTYEQYF	TGCAGTGCTTTCCAACCGGGACAGGGCACCTACGAGCAGTACTTC
TRBV6-1	few	NA	TRBJ1-5	CASTDFGQPQHF	TGTGCCAGCACCGACTTTGGTCAGCCCCAGCATTTT
TRBV20-1	many	TRBD2	TRBJ2-7	CSARDVGGGYEQYF	TGCAGTGCTAGAGATGTGGGGGGGGGCTACGAGCAGTACTTC
TRBV7-3	few	NA	TRBJ1-1	CASSLTNGENTEAFF	TGTGCCAGCAGCTTAACTAACGGCGAGAACACTGAAGCTTTCTTT
TRBV7-2	NA	TRBD1	TRBJ1-1	CASSSTPRQGWGRVQNTEAFF	TGTGCCAGCAGCTCAACCCCCCGACAGGGTTGGGGACGGGTTCAGAACACTGAAGCTTTCTTT
TRBV6-5	many	NA	TRBJ1-2	CASRPEGGARNGYTF	TGTGCCAGCAGGCCCGAGGGGGGCGCTAGGAATGGCTACACCTTC
TRBV2	few	NA	TRBJ2-4	CASSRDRGAKNIQYF	TGTGCCAGCAGCAGGGACCGGGGGGCCAAAAACATTCAGTACTTC
TRBV12-3/TRBV12-4	few	NA	TRBJ2-5	CASSPRYQETQYF	TGTGCCAGCAGTCCCCGGTACCAAGAGACCCAGTACTTC
TRBV6-1	many	NA	TRBJ1-5	CASTQGPSIYQPQHF	TGTGCCAGCACGCAAGGCCCCTCCATATATCAGCCCCAGCATTTT
TRBV24-1	NA	NA	TRBJ1-2	CATSDYRSGGSRWGYTF	TGTGCCACCAGTGACTACCGGAGCGGCGGGTCGCGGTGGGGCTACACCTTC
TRBV11-3	many	TRBD2	TRBJ2-1	CASSLKGGGDPGYEQFF	TGTGCCAGCAGCTTAAAAGGCGGGGGAGACCCAGGGTATGAGCAGTTCTTC